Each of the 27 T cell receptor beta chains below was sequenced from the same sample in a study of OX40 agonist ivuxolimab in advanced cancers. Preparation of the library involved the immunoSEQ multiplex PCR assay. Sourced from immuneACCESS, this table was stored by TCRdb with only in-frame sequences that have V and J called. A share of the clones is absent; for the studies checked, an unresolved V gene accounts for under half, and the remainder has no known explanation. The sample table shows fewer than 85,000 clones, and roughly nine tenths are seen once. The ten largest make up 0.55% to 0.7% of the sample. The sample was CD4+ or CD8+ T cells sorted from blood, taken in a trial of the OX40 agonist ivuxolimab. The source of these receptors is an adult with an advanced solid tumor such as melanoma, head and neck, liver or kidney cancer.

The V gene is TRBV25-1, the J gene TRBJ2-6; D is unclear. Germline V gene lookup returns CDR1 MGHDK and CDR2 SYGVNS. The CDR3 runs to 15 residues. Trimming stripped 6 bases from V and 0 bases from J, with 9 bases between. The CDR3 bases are TGTGCCAGCAGGAAGTCGGCCTCTGGGGCCAACGTCCTGACTTTC. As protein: CASRKSASGANVLTF.

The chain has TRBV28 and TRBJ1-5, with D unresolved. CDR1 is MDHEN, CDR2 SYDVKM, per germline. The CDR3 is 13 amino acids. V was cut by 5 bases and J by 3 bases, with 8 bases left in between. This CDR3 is CASSLPPNQPQHF. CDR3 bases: TGTGCCAGCAGTCTCCCCCCCAATCAGCCCCAGCATTTT.

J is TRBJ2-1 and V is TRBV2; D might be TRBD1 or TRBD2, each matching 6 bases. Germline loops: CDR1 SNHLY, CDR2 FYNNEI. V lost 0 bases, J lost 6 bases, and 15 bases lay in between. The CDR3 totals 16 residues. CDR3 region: CASSEAGGTILNEQFF. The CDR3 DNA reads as TGTGCCAGCAGTGAAGCAGGGGGGACCATCCTCAATGAGCAGTTCTTC.

CDR3 in amino acids: CASSVAGVNTEAFF. Here the CDR3 DNA reads TGTGCCAGCAGCGTAGCGGGAGTAAACACTGAAGCTTTCTTT. The chain employs TRBV9 and TRBJ1-1; D unclear. Germline CDR1 is SGDLS and CDR2 is YYNGEE. The CDR3 length is 14 residues. Between the trimmed V and J ends, which lost 0 bases and 2 bases, there was a span of 8 bases.

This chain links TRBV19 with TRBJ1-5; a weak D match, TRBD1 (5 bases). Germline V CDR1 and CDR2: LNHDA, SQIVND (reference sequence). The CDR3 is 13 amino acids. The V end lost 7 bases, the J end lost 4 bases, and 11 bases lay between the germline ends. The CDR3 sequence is CASNLGGNQPQHF. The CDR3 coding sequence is TGTGCCAGTAATCTGGGGGGAAATCAGCCCCAGCATTTT.

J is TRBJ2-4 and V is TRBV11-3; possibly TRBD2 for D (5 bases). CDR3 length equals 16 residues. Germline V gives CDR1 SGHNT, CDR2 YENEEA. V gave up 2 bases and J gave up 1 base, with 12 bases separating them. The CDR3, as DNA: TGTGCCAGCAGCTTAACTGAGGGTTACGCCAAAAACATTCAGTACTTC. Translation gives CASSLTEGYAKNIQYF.

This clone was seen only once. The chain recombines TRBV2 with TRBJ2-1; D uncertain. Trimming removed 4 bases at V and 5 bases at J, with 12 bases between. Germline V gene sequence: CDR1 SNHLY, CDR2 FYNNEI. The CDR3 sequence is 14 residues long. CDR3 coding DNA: TGTGCCAGCAGTGGGGTTCAACAAAACAATGAGCAGTTCTTC. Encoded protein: CASSGVQQNNEQFF.

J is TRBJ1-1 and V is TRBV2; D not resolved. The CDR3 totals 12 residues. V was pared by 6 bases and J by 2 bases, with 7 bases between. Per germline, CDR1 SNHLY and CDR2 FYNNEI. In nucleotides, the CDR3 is TGTGCCAGCAGGAGAGAAAACACTGAAGCTTTCTTT. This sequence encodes CASRRENTEAFF.

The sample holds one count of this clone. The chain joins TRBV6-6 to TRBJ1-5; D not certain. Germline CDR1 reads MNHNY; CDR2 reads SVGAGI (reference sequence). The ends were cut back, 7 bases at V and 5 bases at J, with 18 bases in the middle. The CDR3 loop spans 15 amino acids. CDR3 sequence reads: CASTPGWGGDQPQHF. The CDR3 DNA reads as TGTGCCAGCACCCCGGGGTGGGGAGGAGATCAGCCCCAGCATTTT.

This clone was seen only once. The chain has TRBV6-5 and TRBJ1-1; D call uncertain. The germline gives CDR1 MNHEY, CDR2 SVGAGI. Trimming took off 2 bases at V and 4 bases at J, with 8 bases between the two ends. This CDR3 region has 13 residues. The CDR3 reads CASSYAITTEAFF. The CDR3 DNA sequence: TGTGCCAGCAGTTACGCCATTACCACTGAAGCTTTCTTT.

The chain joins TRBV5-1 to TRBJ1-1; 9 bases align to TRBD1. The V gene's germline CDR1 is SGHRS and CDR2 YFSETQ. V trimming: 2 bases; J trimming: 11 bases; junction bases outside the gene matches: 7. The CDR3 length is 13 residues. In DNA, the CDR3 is TGCGCCAGCAGCTTACAGGGGGCTAACGGGGCTTTCTTT. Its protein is CASSLQGANGAFF.

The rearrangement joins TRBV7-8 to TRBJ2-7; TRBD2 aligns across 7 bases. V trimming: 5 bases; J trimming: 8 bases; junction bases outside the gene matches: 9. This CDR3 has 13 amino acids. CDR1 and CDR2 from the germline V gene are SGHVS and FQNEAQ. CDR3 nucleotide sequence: TGTGCCAGCAGCCCCGGGACTACGGGGCAGCAGTACTTC. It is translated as CASSPGTTGQQYF.

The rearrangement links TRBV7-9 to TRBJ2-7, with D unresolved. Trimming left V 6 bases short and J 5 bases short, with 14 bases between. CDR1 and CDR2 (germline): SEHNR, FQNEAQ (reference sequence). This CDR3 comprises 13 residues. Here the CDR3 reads CASSFTPYDEQYF. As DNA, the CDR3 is TGTGCCAGCAGTTTCACCCCGTATGACGAGCAGTACTTC.

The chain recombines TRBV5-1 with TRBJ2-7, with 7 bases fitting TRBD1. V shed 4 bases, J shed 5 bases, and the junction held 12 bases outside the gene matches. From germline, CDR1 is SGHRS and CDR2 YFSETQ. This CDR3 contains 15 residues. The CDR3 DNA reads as TGCGCCAGCAGCCCACGACAGGGTTTGTCCCACGAGCAGTACTTC. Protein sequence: CASSPRQGLSHEQYF.

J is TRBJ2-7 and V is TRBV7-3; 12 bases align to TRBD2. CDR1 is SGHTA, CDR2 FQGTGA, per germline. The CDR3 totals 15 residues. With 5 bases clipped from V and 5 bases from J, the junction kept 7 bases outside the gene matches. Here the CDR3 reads CASSLTSGSHHEQYF. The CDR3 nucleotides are TGTGCCAGCAGCCTGACTAGCGGGAGTCACCACGAGCAGTACTTC. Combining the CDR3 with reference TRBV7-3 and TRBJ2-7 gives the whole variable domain GAGVSQTPSNKVTEKGKYVELRCDPISGHTALYWYRQSLGQGPEFLIYFQGTGAADDSGLPNDRFFAVRPEGSVSTLKIQRTERGDSAVYLCASSLTSGSHHEQYFGPGTRLTVT.

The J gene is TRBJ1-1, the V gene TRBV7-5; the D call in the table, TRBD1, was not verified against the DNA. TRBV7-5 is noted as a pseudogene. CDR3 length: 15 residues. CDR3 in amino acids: CASSWGHRRDTEAFF. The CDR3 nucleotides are TGTGCCAGCAGCTGGGGACACCGGCGAGACACTGAAGCTTTCTTT.

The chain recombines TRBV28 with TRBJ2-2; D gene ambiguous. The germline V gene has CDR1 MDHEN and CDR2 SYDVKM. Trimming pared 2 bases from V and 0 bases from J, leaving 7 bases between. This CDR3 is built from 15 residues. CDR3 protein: CASSLGAPNTGELFF. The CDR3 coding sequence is TGTGCCAGCAGTTTAGGAGCCCCGAACACCGGGGAGCTGTTTTTT.

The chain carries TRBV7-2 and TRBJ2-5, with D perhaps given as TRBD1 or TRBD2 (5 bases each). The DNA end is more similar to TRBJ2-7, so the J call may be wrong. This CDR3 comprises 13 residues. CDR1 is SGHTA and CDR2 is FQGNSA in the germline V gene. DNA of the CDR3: TGTGCCAGCAGCTCCCGGGGCCCCTACGAGCAGTACTTC. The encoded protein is CASSSRGPYEQYF.

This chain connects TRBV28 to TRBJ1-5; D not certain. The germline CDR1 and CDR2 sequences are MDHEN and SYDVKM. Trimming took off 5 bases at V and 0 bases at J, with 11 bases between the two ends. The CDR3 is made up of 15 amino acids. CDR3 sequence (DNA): TGTGCCAGCAGTCCCAAGGGATATAGCAATCAGCCCCAGCATTTT. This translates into CASSPKGYSNQPQHF.

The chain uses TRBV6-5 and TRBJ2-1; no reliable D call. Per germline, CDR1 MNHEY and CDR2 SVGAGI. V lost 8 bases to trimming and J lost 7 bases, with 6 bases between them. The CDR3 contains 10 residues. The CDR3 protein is CASGRNEQFF. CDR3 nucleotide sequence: TGTGCCAGCGGTCGAAATGAGCAGTTCTTC.

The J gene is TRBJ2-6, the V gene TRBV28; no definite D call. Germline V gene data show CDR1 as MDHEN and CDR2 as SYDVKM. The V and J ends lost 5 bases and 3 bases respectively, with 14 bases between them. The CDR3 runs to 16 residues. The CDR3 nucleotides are TGTGCCAGCAGTCCCGGGCAGCCGTATGGGGCCAACGTCCTGACTTTC. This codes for CASSPGQPYGANVLTF. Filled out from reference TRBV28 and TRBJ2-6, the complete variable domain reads DVKVTQSSRYLVKRTGEKVFLECVQDMDHENMFWYRQDPGLGLRLIYFSYDVKMKEKGDIPEGYSVSREKKERFSLILESASTNQTSMYLCASSPGQPYGANVLTFGAGSRLTVL.

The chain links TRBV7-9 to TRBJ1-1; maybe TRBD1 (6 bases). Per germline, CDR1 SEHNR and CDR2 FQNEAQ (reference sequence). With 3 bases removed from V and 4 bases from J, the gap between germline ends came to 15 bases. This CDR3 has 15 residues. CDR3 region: CASSLITGLGTEAFF. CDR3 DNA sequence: TGTGCCAGCAGCTTGATCACAGGGTTGGGCACTGAAGCTTTCTTT. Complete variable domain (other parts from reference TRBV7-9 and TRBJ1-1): DTGVSQNPRHKITKRGQNVTFRCDPISEHNRLYWYRQTLGQGPEFLTYFQNEAQLEKSRLLSDRFSAERPKGSFSTLEIQRTEQGDSAMYLCASSLITGLGTEAFFGQGTRLTVV.

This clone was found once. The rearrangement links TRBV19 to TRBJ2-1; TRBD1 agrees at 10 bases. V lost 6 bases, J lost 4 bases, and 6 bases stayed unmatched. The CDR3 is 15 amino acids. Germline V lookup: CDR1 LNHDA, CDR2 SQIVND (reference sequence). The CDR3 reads CASRPTGGTYNEQFF. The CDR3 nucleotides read TGTGCCAGTAGGCCGACAGGGGGCACGTACAATGAGCAGTTCTTC.

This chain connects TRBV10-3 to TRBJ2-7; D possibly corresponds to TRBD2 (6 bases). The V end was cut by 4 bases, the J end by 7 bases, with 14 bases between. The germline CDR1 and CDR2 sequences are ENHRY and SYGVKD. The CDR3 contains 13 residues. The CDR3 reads CAISATRDGEQYF. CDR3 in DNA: TGTGCCATCAGTGCAACGCGGGATGGGGAGCAGTACTTC.

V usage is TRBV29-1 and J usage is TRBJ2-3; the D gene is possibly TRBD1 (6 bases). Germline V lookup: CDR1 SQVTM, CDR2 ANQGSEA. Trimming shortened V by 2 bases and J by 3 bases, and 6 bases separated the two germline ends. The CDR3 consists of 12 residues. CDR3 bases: TGCAGCGTTGAACAGGGGACAGATACGCAGTATTTT. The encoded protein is CSVEQGTDTQYF.

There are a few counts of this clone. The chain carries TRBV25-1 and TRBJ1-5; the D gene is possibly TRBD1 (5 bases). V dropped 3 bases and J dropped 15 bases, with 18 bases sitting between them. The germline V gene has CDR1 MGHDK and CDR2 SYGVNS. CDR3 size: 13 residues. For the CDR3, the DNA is TGTGCCAGCAGTGAGTACGGGGGAGGCATAGTGCATTTT. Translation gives CASSEYGGGIVHF.

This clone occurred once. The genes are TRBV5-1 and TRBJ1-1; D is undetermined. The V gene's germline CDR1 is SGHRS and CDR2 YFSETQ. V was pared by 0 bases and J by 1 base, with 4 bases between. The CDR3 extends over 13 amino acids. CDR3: CASSLAQNTEAFF. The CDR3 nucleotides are TGCGCCAGCAGCTTGGCTCAGAACACTGAAGCTTTCTTT.